The clone carrying this T cell receptor beta chain came up many times. Its target is not known. The data derive from a study of molecular identifiers for immune sequencing clone quantification. Study at large: Replicates involved a five-way split of RNA from around 20,000 or 100,000 naive CD8 cells, with sequencing of four. Whole-study findings and limits: Sharing of a barcode by identical TCR molecules could cause highly expanded clone sizes to be underestimated.

TCRdb used MiXCR to reprocess the PCR reads, holding one entry per CDR3 protein. The sample contains hundreds of thousands of distinct CDR3 sequences, over 20% of which appear only once. Germline CDR1 KGHDR, CDR2 SFDVKD. V dropped 5 bases and J dropped 0 bases, with 15 bases sitting between them. The CDR3 consists of 16 residues. The chain is built from TRBV24-1 and TRBJ2-5; a weak D match, TRBD1 (6 bases). The sample consisted of naive CD8+ T cells from blood, with Jurkat cell RNA spiked in. Subset of the sample: FACS-sorted CD8+CD4-CCR7+CD45RA+ naive T cells. The clonotype originates from a human donor in good health. Some libraries in this study had Jurkat cell RNA spiked in. The CDR3 coding sequence is TGTGCCACCAGTGCCCCGGGACACCCGTACCAAGAGACCCAGTACTTC. It specifies CATSAPGHPYQETQYF.